This T cell receptor beta chain stems from a study of blood T cell repertoires in COVID-19. Overall study: Samples of COVID-19 (acute and convalescent) were obtained from the United States, Italy and Spain. Sources were T cells, B-cell-depleted T cells, or PBMCs; the material itself was cDNA or gDNA.

This clone came up once. The CDR3 sequence is 13 residues long. Trimming removed 8 bases at V and 9 bases at J, with 14 bases between. Original methodology: Reference gene primer amplification gave estimated nucleated cell counts. Libraries were prepared by immunoSEQ multiplex PCR; TCRdb keeps only in-frame clonotypes and omits some of them. That table supplies the V and J calls and clone size; D and trimming were determined from the DNA. The data show about 210,000 clones, around nine tenths seen once. The TCR originated in a man in his forties with acute or convalescent COVID-19. The V call is TRBV12-3 or TRBV12-4, the J call TRBJ1-6, with TRBD1 as a possible D gene (5 bases). Sequencing was performed on peripheral blood. The CDR3, as DNA: TGTGCCAGCCGGGACTTGCCCTCTTCACCCCTCCACTTT. Translated: CASRDLPSSPLHF.